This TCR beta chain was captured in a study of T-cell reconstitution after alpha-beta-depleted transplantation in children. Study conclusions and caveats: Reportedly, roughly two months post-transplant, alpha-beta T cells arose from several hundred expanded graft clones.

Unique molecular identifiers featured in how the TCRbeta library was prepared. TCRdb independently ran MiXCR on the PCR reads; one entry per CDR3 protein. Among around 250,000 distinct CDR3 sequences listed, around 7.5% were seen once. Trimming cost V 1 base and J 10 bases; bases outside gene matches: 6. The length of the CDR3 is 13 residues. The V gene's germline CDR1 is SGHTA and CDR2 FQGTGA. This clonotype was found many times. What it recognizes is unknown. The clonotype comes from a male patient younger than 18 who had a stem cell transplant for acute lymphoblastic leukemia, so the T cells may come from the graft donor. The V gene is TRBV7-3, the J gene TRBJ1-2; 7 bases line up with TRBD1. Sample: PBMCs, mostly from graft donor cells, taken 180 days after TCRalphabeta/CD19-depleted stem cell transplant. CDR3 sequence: CASSLMEQGPYTF. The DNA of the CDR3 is TGTGCCAGCAGCTTAATGGAACAGGGGCCCTACACCTTC.